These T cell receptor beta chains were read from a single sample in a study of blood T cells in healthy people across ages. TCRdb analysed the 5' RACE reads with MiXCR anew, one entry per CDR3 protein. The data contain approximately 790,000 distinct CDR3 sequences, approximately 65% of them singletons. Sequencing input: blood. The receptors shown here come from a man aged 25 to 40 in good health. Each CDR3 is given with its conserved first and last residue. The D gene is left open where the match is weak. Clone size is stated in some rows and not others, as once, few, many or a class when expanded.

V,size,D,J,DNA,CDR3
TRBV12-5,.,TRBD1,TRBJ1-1,TGTGCTAGTGGACCCTTAGGGGGCAGCGAAGCTTTCTTT,CASGPLGGSEAFF
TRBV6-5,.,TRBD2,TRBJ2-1,TGTGCCAGCAGAAAAGAGCGGGGGGGCTCTTACAACGAGCAGTTCTTC,CASRKERGGSYNEQFF
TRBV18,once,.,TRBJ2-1,TGTGCCAGCTCCCTACAGGGTTTACGGGATGAGCAGTTCTTC,CASSLQGLRDEQFF
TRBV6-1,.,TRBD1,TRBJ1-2,TGTGCCAGCAGCGACCGGGACAGGGCTTATAACTATGGCTACACCTTC,CASSDRDRAYNYGYTF
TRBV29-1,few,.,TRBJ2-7,TGCAGCGTTGGGGACGGAGACTCCTACGAGCAGTACTTC,CSVGDGDSYEQYF
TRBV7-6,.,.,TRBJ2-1,TGTGCCAGCAGCTTAAGGACGTCTAACGATGAGCAGTTCTTC,CASSLRTSNDEQFF
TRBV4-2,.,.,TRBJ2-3,TGTGCCAGCAGCCAAAGGGGCGGGGCGGCTTATAGCACAGATACGCAGTATTTT,CASSQRGGAAYSTDTQYF
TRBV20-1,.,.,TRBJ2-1,TGCAGTGCCCCGAAGGGTTCCGATGAGCAGTTCTTC,CSAPKGSDEQFF
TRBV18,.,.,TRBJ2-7,TGTGCCAGCTCACTACGGCCCTCCTCCTACGAGCAGTACTTC,CASSLRPSSYEQYF
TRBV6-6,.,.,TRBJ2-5,TGTGCCAGCAGTTGGCTCCAGTCCCCAGAGACCCAGTACTTC,CASSWLQSPETQYF
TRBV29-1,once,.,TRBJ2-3,TGCAGCGTTGAGCTAGAGGCAGATACGCAGTATTTT,CSVELEADTQYF
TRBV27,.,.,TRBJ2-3,TGTGCCAGCAGTTTATCGCAGACCACAGATACGCAGTATTTT,CASSLSQTTDTQYF
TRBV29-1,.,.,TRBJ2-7,TGCAGCGTTAAAGGAAGCAAGAGCTCCTACGAGCAGTACTTC,CSVKGSKSSYEQYF
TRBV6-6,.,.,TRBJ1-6,TGTGCCAGCAGTTGGCAGAGCTCCTATAATTCACCCCTCCACTTT,CASSWQSSYNSPLHF
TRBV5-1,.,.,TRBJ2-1,TGCGCCAGCCCCCCAGGGGTGTCCTACAATGAGCAGTTCTTC,CASPPGVSYNEQFF
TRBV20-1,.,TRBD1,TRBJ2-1,TGCAGTGCTAGACGTGCAGGGGGTGAGCAGTTCTTC,CSARRAGGEQFF
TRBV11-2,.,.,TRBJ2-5,TGTGCCAGCAGCTACGAGCGGGTTCCTCAAGAGACCCAGTACTTC,CASSYERVPQETQYF
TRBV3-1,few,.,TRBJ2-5,TGTGCCAGCAGCCCACCAGGGTTGGAGACCCAGTACTTC,CASSPPGLETQYF
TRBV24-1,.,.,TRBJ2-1,TGTGCCACCAGTGTATTAGTAGCGGACTACAATGAGCAGTTCTTC,CATSVLVADYNEQFF
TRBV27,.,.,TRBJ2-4,TGTGCCAGCAGTTTCGGATCTGTAGCCAAAAACATTCAGTACTTC,CASSFGSVAKNIQYF
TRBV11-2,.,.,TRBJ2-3,TGTGCCAGCAGCTTATCTACCGGGGCGGGTAGCCATACGCAGTATTTT,CASSLSTGAGSHTQYF
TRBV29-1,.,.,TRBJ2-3,TGCAGCGTTGATCAGGGTTTAGATACGCAGTATTTT,CSVDQGLDTQYF
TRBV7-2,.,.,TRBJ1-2,TGTGCCAGCAGCCCGCCCCAGGCCCTGGGCTATGGCTACACCTTC,CASSPPQALGYGYTF
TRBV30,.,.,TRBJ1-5,TGTGCCTGGAGTGTAAGTTACGGGGGTAATCAGCCCCAGCATTTT,CAWSVSYGGNQPQHF
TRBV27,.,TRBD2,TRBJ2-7,TGTGCCAGCAGCGGACTAGCGGGGGCCTCGCGCTCCTACGAGCAGTACTTC,CASSGLAGASRSYEQYF
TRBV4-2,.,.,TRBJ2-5,TGTGCCAGCAGCCATCCCGGGGGCGAGGAGACCCAGTACTTC,CASSHPGGEETQYF
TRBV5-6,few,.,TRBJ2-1,TGTGCCAGCAGCTTGAACAGATACAATGAGCAGTTCTTC,CASSLNRYNEQFF
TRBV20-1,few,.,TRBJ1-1,TGCAGTGCTTGTCGCAGGGTTGGCACTGAAGCTTTCTTT,CSACRRVGTEAFF
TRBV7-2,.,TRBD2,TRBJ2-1,TGTGCCAGCGGGGTAGCGGGGGGGCCACAGTTCTTC,CASGVAGGPQFF
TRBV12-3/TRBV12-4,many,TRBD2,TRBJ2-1,TGTGCCAGCAGCCCTTTAGCGGGGGGGCTCAGGGAGCAGTTCTTC,CASSPLAGGLREQFF
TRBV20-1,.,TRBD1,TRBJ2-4,TGCAGTGCTAGAGAGGGGACAGGGGCCGCGGACATTCAGTACTTC,CSAREGTGAADIQYF
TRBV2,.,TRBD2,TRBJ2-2,TGTGCCAGCAGTGATCCTAGCGGGGCATCCGGGGAGCTGTTTTTT,CASSDPSGASGELFF
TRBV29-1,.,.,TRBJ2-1,TGCAGTACTTACGTTTACAATGAGCAGTTCTTC,CSTYVYNEQFF
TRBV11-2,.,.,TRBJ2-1,TGTGCCAGCAGCCCCCGGCAGGGTAGCGTCGACGGTGAGCAGTTCTTC,CASSPRQGSVDGEQFF
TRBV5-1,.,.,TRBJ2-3,TGCGCCAGCAGCTTGGCCCCCACGAACACAGATACGCAGTATTTT,CASSLAPTNTDTQYF
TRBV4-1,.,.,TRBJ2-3,TGCGCCAGCAGCCAAGATGAGAGGGGGGCGAGGAATACGCAGTATTTT,CASSQDERGARNTQYF
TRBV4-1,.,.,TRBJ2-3,TGCGCCAGCAGCCAAGACGTCTTAGAGGCTACGCAGTATTTT,CASSQDVLEATQYF
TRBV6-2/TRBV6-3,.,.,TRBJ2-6,TGTGCCAGCAACGAGGACGTTGGGGCCAACGTCCTGACTTTC,CASNEDVGANVLTF
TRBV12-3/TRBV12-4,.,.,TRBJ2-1,TGTGCCAGCAGTTCTATAGAAAGAGGGGGGGATGATGAGCAGTTCTTC,CASSSIERGGDDEQFF
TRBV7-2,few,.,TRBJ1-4,TGTGCCAGCAGCTTAGCAAGAATAAGGGATGAAAAACTGTTTTTT,CASSLARIRDEKLFF
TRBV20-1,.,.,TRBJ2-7,TGCAGTGCAGAGGGTCTCGAGGTTGACGAGCAGTACTTC,CSAEGLEVDEQYF
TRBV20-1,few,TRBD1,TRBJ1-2,TGCAGTGCTAGAACCCGGGACAGAAACTTCTATGGCTACACCTTC,CSARTRDRNFYGYTF
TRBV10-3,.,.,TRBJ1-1,TGTGCCATCAGTCCTATTGGCACTGAAGCTTTCTTT,CAISPIGTEAFF
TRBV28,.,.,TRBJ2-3,TGTGCCAGCAGTTGGATTGGGGATCCGACAGATACGCAGTATTTT,CASSWIGDPTDTQYF
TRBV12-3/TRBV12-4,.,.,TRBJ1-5,TGTGCCAGCAGTGCTGAACAGGGATGGGGGATTGTCAATCAGCCCCAGCATTTT,CASSAEQGWGIVNQPQHF
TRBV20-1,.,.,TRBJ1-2,TGCAGTGCTAGAGATCCAGGAGATGGCTACACCTTC,CSARDPGDGYTF
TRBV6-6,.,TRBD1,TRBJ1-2,TGTGCCAGTACCCGGGACAGCCGAACTAACTATGGCTACACCTTC,CASTRDSRTNYGYTF
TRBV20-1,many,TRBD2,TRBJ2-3,TGCAGTGCTCCTTTGGCGGGGGGCAAAATCACAGATACGCAGTATTTT,CSAPLAGGKITDTQYF
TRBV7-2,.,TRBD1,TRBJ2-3,TGTGCCAGCAGCTCACAGGGGGCAATAGATACGCAGTATTTT,CASSSQGAIDTQYF